This TCR beta chain came from a study of T cell responses to AZD1222 COVID-19 vaccine. Study-level results: Repertoires were obtained only post-peak T cell response.

This CDR3 contains 14 residues. V lost 3 bases and J lost 5, with 10 bases in between. Germline V gene lookup returns CDR1 LNHDA and CDR2 SQIVND (reference sequence). The repertoire was sequenced with immunoSEQ multiplex PCR; TCRdb's copy has only in-frame clones and lacks some. The table includes 130,000 to 150,000 clones, approximately 88% detected once. This clone has just a few counts. Its specificity is not known. The sequence was obtained from an adult in good health. This rearrangement joins TRBV19 to TRBJ1-4; no reliable D call. This material consisted of peripheral blood, taken on day 0 of AZD1222 vaccination. This CDR3 reads CASSIYGGNEKLFF. CDR3 coding DNA: TGTGCCAGTAGTATCTACGGCGGGAATGAAAAACTGTTTTTT.